This T cell receptor beta chain was obtained from a study of cytotoxic CD8 clonotypes in ibrutinib-treated CLL. For the study at large: Median treatment time before response sampling was 12 months, range 6 to 36. Samples yielded averages of hundreds of thousands of productive templates and 90,000 to 95,000 productive rearrangements.

Remarks on this clone: The antigen remains undetermined.

Study findings and constraints: In sustained-remission versus progressing patients, sampling times differed.

The data were produced by immunoSEQ multiplex PCR, yet TCRdb's version contains in-frame clones alone and is incomplete. The sample contains tens of thousands of clones, 65% to 75% of which appear only once. Germline V gene data show CDR1 as LNHDA and CDR2 as SQIVND (reference sequence). CDR3 length equals 15 residues. The ends were cut back, 4 bases at V and 5 bases at J, with 17 bases in the middle. For TCR beta libraries, about 2 micrograms of genomic DNA were obtained from cryopreserved PBMCs. This TCR came from a human donor with chronic lymphocytic leukemia. The chain uses TRBV19 and TRBJ1-2, with D hard to call. The sample consisted of PBMCs, taken after 24 months of ibrutinib treatment. CDR3 region: CASSRESETPYGYTF. CDR3 DNA: TGTGCCAGTAGTAGGGAATCGGAAACCCCTTATGGCTACACCTTC.